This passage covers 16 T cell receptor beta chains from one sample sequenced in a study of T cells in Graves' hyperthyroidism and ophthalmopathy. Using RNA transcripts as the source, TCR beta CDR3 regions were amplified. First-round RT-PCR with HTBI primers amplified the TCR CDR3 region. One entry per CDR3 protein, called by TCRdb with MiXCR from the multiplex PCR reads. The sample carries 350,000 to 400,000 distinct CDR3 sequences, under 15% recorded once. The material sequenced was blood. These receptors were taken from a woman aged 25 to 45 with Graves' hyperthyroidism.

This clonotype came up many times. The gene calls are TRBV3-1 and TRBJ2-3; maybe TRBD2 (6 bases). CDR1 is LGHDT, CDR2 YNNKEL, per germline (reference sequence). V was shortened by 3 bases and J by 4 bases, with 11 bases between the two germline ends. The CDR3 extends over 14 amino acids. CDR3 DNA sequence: TGTGCCAGCAGCCAGACGGGAGATGCAGATACGCAGTATTTT. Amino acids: CASSQTGDADTQYF.

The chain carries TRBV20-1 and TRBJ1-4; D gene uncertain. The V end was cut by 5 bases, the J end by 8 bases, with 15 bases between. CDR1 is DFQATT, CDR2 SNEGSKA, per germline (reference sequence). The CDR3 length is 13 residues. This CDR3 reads CSAVSTALEKLFF. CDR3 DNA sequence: TGCAGTGCTGTTTCAACAGCTTTGGAAAAACTGTTTTTT.

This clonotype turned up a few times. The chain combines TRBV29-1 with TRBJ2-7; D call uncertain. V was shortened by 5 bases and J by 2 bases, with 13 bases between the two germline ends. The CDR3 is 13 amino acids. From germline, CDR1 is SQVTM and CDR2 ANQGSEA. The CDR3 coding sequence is TGCAGCGTTTCCAGGCCCTATACCTACGAGCAGTACTTC. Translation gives CSVSRPYTYEQYF.

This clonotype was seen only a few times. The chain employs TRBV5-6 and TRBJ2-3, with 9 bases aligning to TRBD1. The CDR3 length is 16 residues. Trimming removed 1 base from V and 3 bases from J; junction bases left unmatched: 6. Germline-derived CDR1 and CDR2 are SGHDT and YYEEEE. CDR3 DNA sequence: TGTGCCAGCAGCTTGACCGGGACAGGGTATACAGATACGCAGTATTTT. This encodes CASSLTGTGYTDTQYF. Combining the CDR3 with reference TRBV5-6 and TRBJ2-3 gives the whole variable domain DAGVTQSPTHLIKTRGQQVTLRCSPKSGHDTVSWYQQALGQGPQFIFQYYEEEERQRGNFPDRFSGHQFPNYSSELNVNALLLGDSALYLCASSLTGTGYTDTQYFGPGTRLTVL.

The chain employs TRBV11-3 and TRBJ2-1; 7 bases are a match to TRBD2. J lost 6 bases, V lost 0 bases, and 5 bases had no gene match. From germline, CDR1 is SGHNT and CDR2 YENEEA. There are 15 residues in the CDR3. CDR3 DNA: TGTGCCAGCAGCTTAGAGGCGGGAGCCCCCAATGAGCAGTTCTTC. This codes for CASSLEAGAPNEQFF. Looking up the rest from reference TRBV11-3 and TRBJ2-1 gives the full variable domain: EAGVVQSPRYKIIEKKQPVAFWCNPISGHNTLYWYLQNLGQGPELLIRYENEEAVDDSQLPKDRFSAERLKGVDSTLKIQPAELGDSAVYLCASSLEAGAPNEQFFGPGTRLTVL.

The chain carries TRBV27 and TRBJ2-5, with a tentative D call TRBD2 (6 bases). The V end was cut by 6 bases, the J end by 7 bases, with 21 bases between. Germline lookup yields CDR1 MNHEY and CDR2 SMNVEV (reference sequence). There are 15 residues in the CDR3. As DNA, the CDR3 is TGTGCCAGCAGCCCCAATCTAGCGTACGAGGGGACCCAGTACTTC. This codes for CASSPNLAYEGTQYF.

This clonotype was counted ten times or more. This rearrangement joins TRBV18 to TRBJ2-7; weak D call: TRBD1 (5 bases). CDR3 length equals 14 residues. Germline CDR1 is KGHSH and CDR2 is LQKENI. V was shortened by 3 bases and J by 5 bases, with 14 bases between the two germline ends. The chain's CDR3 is CASSPVQGSNEQYF. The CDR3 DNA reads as TGTGCCAGCTCACCGGTTCAGGGCTCGAACGAGCAGTACTTC.

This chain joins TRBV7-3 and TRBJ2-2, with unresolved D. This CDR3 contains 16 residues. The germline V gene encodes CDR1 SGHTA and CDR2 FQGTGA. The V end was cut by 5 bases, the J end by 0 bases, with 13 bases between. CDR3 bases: TGTGCCAGCAGCCTCCCCAAGGACCCGAACACCGGGGAGCTGTTTTTT. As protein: CASSLPKDPNTGELFF. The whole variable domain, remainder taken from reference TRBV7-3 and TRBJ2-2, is GAGVSQTPSNKVTEKGKYVELRCDPISGHTALYWYRQSLGQGPEFLIYFQGTGAADDSGLPNDRFFAVRPEGSVSTLKIQRTERGDSAVYLCASSLPKDPNTGELFFGEGSRLTVL.

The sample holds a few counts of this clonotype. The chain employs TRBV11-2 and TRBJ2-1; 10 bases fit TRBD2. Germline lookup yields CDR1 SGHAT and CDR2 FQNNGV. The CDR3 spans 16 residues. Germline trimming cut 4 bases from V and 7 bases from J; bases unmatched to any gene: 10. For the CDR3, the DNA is TGTGCCAGCAGCTCCTTGGGGCTAGCGGGAGTTAATGAGCAGTTCTTC. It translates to CASSSLGLAGVNEQFF.

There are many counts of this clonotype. The CDR3 protein is CASSPDRVQETQYF. For the CDR3, the DNA is TGTGCCAGCAGTCCGGACAGGGTACAAGAGACCCAGTACTTC. The chain employs TRBV12-3 or TRBV12-4 and TRBJ2-5, with 8 nucleotides matching TRBD1. The CDR3 spans 14 residues. The ends lost 5 bases at V and 2 bases at J; junction bases unmatched: 4.

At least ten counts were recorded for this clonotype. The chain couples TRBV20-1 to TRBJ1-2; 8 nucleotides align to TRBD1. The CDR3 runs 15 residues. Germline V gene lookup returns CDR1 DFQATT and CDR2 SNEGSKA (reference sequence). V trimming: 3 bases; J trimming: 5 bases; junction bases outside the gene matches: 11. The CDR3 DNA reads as TGCAGTGCTAGCGATTCTCAGGGGGCGAGGTATGGCTACACCTTC. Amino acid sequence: CSASDSQGARYGYTF.

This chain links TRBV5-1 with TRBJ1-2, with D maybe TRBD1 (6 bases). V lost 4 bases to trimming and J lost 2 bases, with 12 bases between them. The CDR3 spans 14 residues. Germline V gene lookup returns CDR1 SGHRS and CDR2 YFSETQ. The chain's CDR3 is CASSLRTDNYGYTF. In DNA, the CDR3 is TGCGCCAGCAGCCTCAGGACAGACAACTATGGCTACACCTTC.

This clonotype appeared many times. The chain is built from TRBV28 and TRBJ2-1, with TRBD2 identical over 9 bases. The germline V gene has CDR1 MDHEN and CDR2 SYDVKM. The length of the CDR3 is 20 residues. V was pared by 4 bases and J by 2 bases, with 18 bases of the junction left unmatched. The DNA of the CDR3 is TGTGCCAGCAGTTCGGCCCCTCCCCTGGGTACTAGCGGGCCCTACAATGAGCAGTTCTTC. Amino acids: CASSSAPPLGTSGPYNEQFF.

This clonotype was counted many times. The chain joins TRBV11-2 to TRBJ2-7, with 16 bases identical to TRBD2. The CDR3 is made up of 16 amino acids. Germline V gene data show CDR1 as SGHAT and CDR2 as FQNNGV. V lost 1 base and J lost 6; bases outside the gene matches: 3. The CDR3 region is CASSLAGLAGGSEQYF. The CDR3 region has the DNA TGTGCCAGCAGCTTAGCGGGACTAGCGGGAGGGAGCGAGCAGTACTTC.

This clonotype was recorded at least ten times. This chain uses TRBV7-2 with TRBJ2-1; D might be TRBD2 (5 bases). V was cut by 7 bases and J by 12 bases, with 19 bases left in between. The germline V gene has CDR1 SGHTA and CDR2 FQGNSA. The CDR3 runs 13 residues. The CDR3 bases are TGTGCCAGCACTAGAGGGCCTGGCGGAGGGCAGTTCTTC. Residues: CASTRGPGGGQFF.

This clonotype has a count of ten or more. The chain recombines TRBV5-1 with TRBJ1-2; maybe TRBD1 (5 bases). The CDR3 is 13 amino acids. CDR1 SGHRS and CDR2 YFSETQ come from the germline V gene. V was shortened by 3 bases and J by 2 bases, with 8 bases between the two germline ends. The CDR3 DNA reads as TGCGCCAGCAGCTATCGGACAAACTATGGCTACACCTTC. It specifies CASSYRTNYGYTF.